Listed below are T cell receptor beta chains from one sample, sequenced in a study of T cell repertoires in cytomegalovirus infection. TCRdb independently ran MiXCR on the reads; one entry per CDR3 protein. This sample has around 85,000 distinct CDR3 sequences; about 44% occur once, and the top ten carry approximately 93%. No cognate antigen is known for these TCRs. The sequences come from CD8+ T cells from cultured PBMCs, collected from culture after CMV antigen stimulation. The receptor set was obtained from a human donor in good health (CMV status not recorded). Some clones in this sample may be carry-over from other donors' samples. Both conserved end residues are part of each CDR3. D genes are given only for firm matches. The size of a clone is reported for some rows only, either as once, few or many, or as a class for expanded clones.

abundance	v_gene	d_gene	j_gene	CDR3nt	CDR3aa
.	TRBV11-2	.	TRBJ1-2	TGTGCCAGCAGCTCCCCGCGGGGGTCTAAAGCTAACTATGGCTACACCTTC	CASSSPRGSKANYGYTF
.	TRBV19	.	TRBJ2-1	TGTGCCACCGACAGCTCCTACAATGAGCAGTTCTTC	CATDSSYNEQFF
.	TRBV2	.	TRBJ2-5	TGTGCCAGCAGCCCAAGTCCAGGGCAGACAGAGACCCAGTACTTC	CASSPSPGQTETQYF
many	TRBV7-8	.	TRBJ2-1	TGTGCCAGCAGTCACCGACCGGGACTGTCTGGGAATGAGCAGTTCTTC	CASSHRPGLSGNEQFF
.	TRBV28	TRBD2	TRBJ2-1	TGTGCCAGCAGTTTAGGGCGGGAGGGCCATCGGAATGAGCAGTTCTTC	CASSLGREGHRNEQFF
.	TRBV12-3/TRBV12-4	.	TRBJ2-1	TGTGCCAGCAGCCCCGCCTGGAACCGAAACAATGAGCAGTTCTTC	CASSPAWNRNNEQFF
.	TRBV5-1	.	TRBJ1-2	TGCGCCAGCAGCTTGGAACCCGGCGCCAACTATGGCTACACCTTC	CASSLEPGANYGYTF
few	TRBV6-5	.	TRBJ1-2	TGTGCCAGCAGTTACGGGGGCGGAACCTATGGCTACACCTTC	CASSYGGGTYGYTF
.	TRBV27	.	TRBJ2-3	TGTGCCAGCAGTTTGTTCAGGGCTAGCACAGATACGCAGTATTTT	CASSLFRASTDTQYF
few	TRBV12-3/TRBV12-4	TRBD2	TRBJ2-1	TGTGCCAGCAGTTATAGCGGGGGGTACAATGAGCAGTTCTTC	CASSYSGGYNEQFF
.	TRBV7-4	.	TRBJ2-7	TGTGCCAGCAGCTTGACGGCATCCCCCTACGAGCAGTACTTC	CASSLTASPYEQYF
once	TRBV14	.	TRBJ2-7	TGTGCCAGCAGCCCAACTCAAGGGAAATCATCCTACGAGCAGTACTTC	CASSPTQGKSSYEQYF
many	TRBV7-2	.	TRBJ2-3	TGTGCCAGCCAAAGGGGCGCGTGGACAGATACGCAGTATTTT	CASQRGAWTDTQYF
.	TRBV5-1	.	TRBJ2-1	TGCGCCAGCAGCCAGACGGTTGAGCAGTTCTTC	CASSQTVEQFF
.	TRBV20-1	.	TRBJ1-1	TGCAGTGCTAGCCTTATCATGAACACTGAAGCTTTCTTT	CSASLIMNTEAFF
.	TRBV5-1	.	TRBJ2-1	TGCGCCAGCAGCTTGGAGGGCAGAGCGGATGAGCAGTTCTTC	CASSLEGRADEQFF
few	TRBV7-2	TRBD1	TRBJ2-7	TGTGCCAGCAGCCTCGGACAGGGGGGAGCCTACGAGCAGTACTTC	CASSLGQGGAYEQYF
.	TRBV11-1	.	TRBJ1-2	TGTGCCAGCAGCTCCCCCAAGGAAACGGCCAATTACTATGGCTACACCTTC	CASSSPKETANYYGYTF
many	TRBV9	.	TRBJ2-7	TGTGCCTCCTCCCTTGGGACGGAGCCCTACGAGCAGTACTTC	CASSLGTEPYEQYF
few	TRBV12-3/TRBV12-4	.	TRBJ1-5	TGTGCCAGCAGTTTAAGTATGGCTCAGCCCCAGCATTTT	CASSLSMAQPQHF
.	TRBV6-1	.	TRBJ1-5	TGTGCCAGCAGTTCCCGGGACCCCGGATCTGAGCCCCAGCATTTT	CASSSRDPGSEPQHF
.	TRBV27	.	TRBJ2-4	TGTGCCAGCATCGGTGGGGCGAACATTCAGTACTTC	CASIGGANIQYF
.	TRBV5-5	TRBD1	TRBJ2-7	TGTGCCAGCAGCAAAGGACAGGGGGAGTACTTC	CASSKGQGEYF
once	TRBV4-2	.	TRBJ2-7	TGTGCCAGCAGCCCCGGACAGAGCTCCTACGAGCAGTACTTC	CASSPGQSSYEQYF
.	TRBV11-1	.	TRBJ2-3	TGTGCCAGCAGCTTAAATTGGGGCACAGATACGCAGTATTTT	CASSLNWGTDTQYF
.	TRBV9	.	TRBJ2-2	TGTGCCAGCGGGACGCTAGGGACGGCGAACACCGGGGAGCTGTTTTTT	CASGTLGTANTGELFF
few	TRBV7-8	TRBD2	TRBJ2-1	TGTGCCAGCAGCTTAGTACGAGCGGGGGGTCTTAGCTCCTACAATGAGCAGTTCTTC	CASSLVRAGGLSSYNEQFF
.	TRBV12-3/TRBV12-4	.	TRBJ2-1	TGTGCCAGCAGCCCGGGACCTTACAATGAGCAGTTCTTC	CASSPGPYNEQFF
.	TRBV7-6	TRBD1	TRBJ1-2	TGTGCCAGCAGCATCCGGGACAGACCGCGCGAGCCAGATGGCTACACCTTC	CASSIRDRPREPDGYTF
.	TRBV12-5	TRBD1	TRBJ1-2	TGTGCTAGTGGTATACAGGACAGGGGCGGCTATGGCTACACCTTC	CASGIQDRGGYGYTF
.	TRBV7-7	TRBD1	TRBJ2-1	TGTGCTAGCAGCTTAAGCTGGGACAGGGCGAATGAGCAGTTCTTC	CASSLSWDRANEQFF
many	TRBV7-2	.	TRBJ1-1	TGTGCCAGCAGCTTGGTGGGAACCACTGAAGCTTTCTTT	CASSLVGTTEAFF
.	TRBV6-5	.	TRBJ2-7	TGTGCCAGCAGTGACAGCGGATCCTACGAGCAGTACTTC	CASSDSGSYEQYF
.	TRBV11-2	.	TRBJ1-6	TGTGCCAGCAGCTTACGATTTCGTACGGAATCTAATTCACCCCTCCACTTT	CASSLRFRTESNSPLHF
.	TRBV27	.	TRBJ2-7	TGTGCCACCAGCGACTCCTACGAGCAGTACTTC	CATSDSYEQYF
.	TRBV20-1	TRBD2	TRBJ2-2	TGCAGTGCTAGAGTTAATAGCGGGAGCCGAGGCGCCGGGGAGCTGTTTTTT	CSARVNSGSRGAGELFF
.	TRBV4-2	.	TRBJ2-1	TGTGCCAGCAGCCAAAGGGACGGGGACCAAAATGAGCAGTTCTTC	CASSQRDGDQNEQFF
.	TRBV24-1	.	TRBJ1-1	TGTGCCACCAGTGATCGGACGGATGAAGCTTTCTTT	CATSDRTDEAFF
few	TRBV7-2	.	TRBJ2-7	TGTGCCAGCAGCTTAGCCCATGGAGGCCGGGGGTCCTACGAGCAGTACTTC	CASSLAHGGRGSYEQYF
.	TRBV28	.	TRBJ1-1	TGTGCCAGCAGTTTTGATGGGAACACGAACACTGAAGCTTTCTTT	CASSFDGNTNTEAFF
.	TRBV7-6	TRBD2	TRBJ2-1	TGTGCCAGCAGCTTAGGGGCAGGGACTACCACTAATGAGCAGTTCTTC	CASSLGAGTTTNEQFF
.	TRBV4-1	.	TRBJ1-1	TGCGCCAGCAGCCAAAGGGGACTTACGAACACTGAAGCTTTCTTT	CASSQRGLTNTEAFF
.	TRBV28	TRBD2	TRBJ2-5	TGTGCCAGCAGTTTCCTTTTGGGCCTAGCGGGAGGGGCAGAGACCCAGTACTTC	CASSFLLGLAGGAETQYF
few	TRBV27	.	TRBJ2-7	TGTGCCAGCAGTTCTCCCTCCTACGAGCAGTACTTC	CASSSPSYEQYF
.	TRBV6-5	.	TRBJ1-6	TGTGCCAGCAGTTACCTGGGGAATTCACCCCTCCACTTT	CASSYLGNSPLHF
.	TRBV27	.	TRBJ2-2	TGTGCCAGCGGCCTAATGGGCGGGGAGCTGTTTTTT	CASGLMGGELFF
.	TRBV10-3	TRBD2	TRBJ2-1	TGTGCCATCAGTGAGTCTCGGGGGGAGATCTACAATGAGCAGTTCTTC	CAISESRGEIYNEQFF
.	TRBV6-5	TRBD2	TRBJ2-2	TGTGCCAGCAGTTCCGATGGGGGGGATCCCACCGGGGAGCTGTTTTTT	CASSSDGGDPTGELFF
once	TRBV28	TRBD1	TRBJ2-2	TGTGCCAGCAGCCCTACAGGGGCGACGAACACCGGGGAGCTGTTTTTT	CASSPTGATNTGELFF